This note documents a single T cell receptor beta chain sequence. Its target antigen remains unknown. No base-level quality is on record; no much larger clone is a single base apart. The data were obtained in a study of blood T cell repertoires in COVID-19 (dated by TCRdb to between 2020 and 2021). Turning to the overall study: The collaborator samples originated in the United States, Italy and Spain and spanned the acute and convalescent phases of COVID-19. The material from the prospective study consisted of cDNA or gDNA derived from T cells, B-cell-depleted T cells, or PBMCs. The dataset comprised deeply sampled blood TCRbeta repertoires from subjects exposed to, actively infected with, or recovered from COVID-19. The repertoires were released in a freely available public database intended as a resource for research on the immune response to SARS-CoV-2. The samples were drawn from the first 160 participants of the ongoing ImmuneRACE study and from 1,254 subjects provided by 6 global collaborators. The sample metadata nearly always contained a de-identified subject ID, COVID-19 status, age in years and sex. Where HLA class I and class II types were available, the types were taken from metadata supplied by the sample provider, not from assay-based typing. Findings and caveats that apply to the study as a whole: The amount of clinical and demographic metadata varied by source and participant and was provided uncurated.

V is pared back by 3 bases and J by 4 bases, with 12 bases lying between the germline termini. The CDR3 spans 15 residues, from the cysteine through the phenylalanine. Solely the CDR3 DNA is kept, with 45 bases framed from the first base. Reading the germline V gene (reference sequence) gives CDR1 SEHNR and CDR2 FQNEAQ. TCRbeta CDR3 regions were amplified from genomic DNA by means of the immunoSEQ Assay, a bias-controlled multiplex PCR. Processing in the source paper ran as follows. Within the assay, amplification of reference gene primers was used to estimate how many nucleated cells each sample contained. Sequence reads were collapsed and filtered to measure the absolute abundance of every unique TCRbeta CDR3 rearrangement. For each sample, productive Simpson clonality was calculated as the square root of Simpson's diversity index across productive rearrangements. TCRdb took over this immuneACCESS table, retaining in-frame rearrangements with V and J assigned. Such tables are incomplete; in checked studies, under half of the missing clones stem from an unresolved V gene, and the remainder is unexplained. That table furnishes V, J and clone size, whereas the DNA furnished D and trimming. In all, the sample holds around 180,000 clones, and approximately 85% of those were seen once. The ten largest clones capture roughly 11% of the sample.

Whole blood was collected in K2EDTA tubes by collaborating institutions according to the institutions' own protocols. For TCRbeta analysis, collaborators shipped samples as frozen whole blood, isolated PBMCs, or DNA extracted from either of those sample types. The chain is made from TRBV7-9 and TRBJ2-2, and TRBD1 may be the D gene, going by 6 matching bases. The origin of this receptor is a human donor with active or convalescent COVID-19. The donor label of this sample is uncertain. The sequenced sample was peripheral blood. The CDR3 protein: CASSFWGPSTGELFF. At the DNA level, the sequence is TGTGCCAGCAGCTTCTGGGGGCCTAGCACCGGGGAGCTGTTTTTT.